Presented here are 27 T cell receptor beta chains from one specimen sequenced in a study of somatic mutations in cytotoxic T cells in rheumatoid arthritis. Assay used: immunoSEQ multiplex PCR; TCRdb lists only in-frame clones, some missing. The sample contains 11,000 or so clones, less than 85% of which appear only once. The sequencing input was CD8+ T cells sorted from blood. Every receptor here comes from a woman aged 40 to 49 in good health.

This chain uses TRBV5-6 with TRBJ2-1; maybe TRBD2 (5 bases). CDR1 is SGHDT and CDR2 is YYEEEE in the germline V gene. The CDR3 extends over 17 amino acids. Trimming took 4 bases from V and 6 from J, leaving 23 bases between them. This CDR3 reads CASSPTSPDEEVNEQFF. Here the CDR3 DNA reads TGTGCCAGCAGCCCTACCTCGCCGGACGAGGAGGTCAATGAGCAGTTCTTC.

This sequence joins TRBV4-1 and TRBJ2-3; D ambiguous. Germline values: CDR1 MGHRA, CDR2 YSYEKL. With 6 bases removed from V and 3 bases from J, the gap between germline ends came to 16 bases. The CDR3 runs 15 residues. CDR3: CASRPTPVSTDTQYF. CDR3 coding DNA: TGCGCCAGCAGACCGACCCCGGTCAGTACAGATACGCAGTATTTT.

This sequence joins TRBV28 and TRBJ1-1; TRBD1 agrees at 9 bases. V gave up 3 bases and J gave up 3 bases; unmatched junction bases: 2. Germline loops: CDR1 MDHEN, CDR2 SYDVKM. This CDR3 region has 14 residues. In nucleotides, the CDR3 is TGTGCCAGCAGTTTGTACAGGGGGCACACTGAAGCTTTCTTT. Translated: CASSLYRGHTEAFF.

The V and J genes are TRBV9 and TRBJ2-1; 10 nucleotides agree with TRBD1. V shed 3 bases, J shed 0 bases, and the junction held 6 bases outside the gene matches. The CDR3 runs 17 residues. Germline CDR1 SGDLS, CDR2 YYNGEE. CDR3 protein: CASSATGGSSSYNEQFF. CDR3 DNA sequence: TGTGCCAGCAGCGCGACAGGGGGCTCCAGCTCCTACAATGAGCAGTTCTTC.

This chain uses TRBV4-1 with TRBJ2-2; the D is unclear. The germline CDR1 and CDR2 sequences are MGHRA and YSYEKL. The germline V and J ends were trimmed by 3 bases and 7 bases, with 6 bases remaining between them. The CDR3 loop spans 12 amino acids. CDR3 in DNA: TGCGCCAGCAGCCAGTTTATCGGGGAGCTGTTTTTT. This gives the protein CASSQFIGELFF.

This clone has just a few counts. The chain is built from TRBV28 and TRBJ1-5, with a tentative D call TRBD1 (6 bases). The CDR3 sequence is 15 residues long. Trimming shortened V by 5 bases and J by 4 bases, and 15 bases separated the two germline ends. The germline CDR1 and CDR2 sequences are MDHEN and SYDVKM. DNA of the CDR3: TGTGCCAGCAGTGTGTCCCTCCAGGGGAATCAGCCCCAGCATTTT. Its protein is CASSVSLQGNQPQHF.

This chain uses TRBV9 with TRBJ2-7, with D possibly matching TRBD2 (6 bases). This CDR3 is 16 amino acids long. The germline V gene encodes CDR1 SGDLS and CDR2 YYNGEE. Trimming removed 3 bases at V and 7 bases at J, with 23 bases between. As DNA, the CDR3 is TGTGCCAGCAGCGGCCCGCCGGTGACGGGAGTCTCTGAGCAGTACTTC. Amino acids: CASSGPPVTGVSEQYF.

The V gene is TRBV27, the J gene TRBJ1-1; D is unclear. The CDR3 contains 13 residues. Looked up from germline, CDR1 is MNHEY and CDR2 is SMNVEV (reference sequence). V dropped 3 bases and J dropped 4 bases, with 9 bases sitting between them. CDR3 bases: TGTGCCAGCAGTTTTTACGTCGGCACTGAAGCTTTCTTT. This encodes CASSFYVGTEAFF.

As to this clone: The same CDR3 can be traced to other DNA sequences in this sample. The CDR3 sequence is CASSLWTGNTEAFF. CDR3 bases: TGTGCCAGCAGTTTATGGACCGGGAACACTGAAGCTTTCTTT. The V gene is TRBV28, the J gene TRBJ1-1; D is unresolved. This CDR3 spans 14 amino acids. From germline, CDR1 is MDHEN and CDR2 SYDVKM. V was clipped by 0 bases and J by 1 base, with 6 bases between them.

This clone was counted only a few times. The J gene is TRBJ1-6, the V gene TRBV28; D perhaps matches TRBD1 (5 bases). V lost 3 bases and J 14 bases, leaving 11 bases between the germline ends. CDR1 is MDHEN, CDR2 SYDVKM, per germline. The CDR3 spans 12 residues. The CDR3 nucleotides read TGTGCCAGCAGTTTGAGGGGTTCGGCCCTCCACTTT. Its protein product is CASSLRGSALHF.

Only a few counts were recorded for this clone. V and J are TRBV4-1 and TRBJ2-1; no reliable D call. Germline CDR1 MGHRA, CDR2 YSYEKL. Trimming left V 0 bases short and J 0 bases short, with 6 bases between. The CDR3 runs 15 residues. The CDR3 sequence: CASSQEAYSYNEQFF. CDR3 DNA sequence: TGCGCCAGCAGCCAAGAAGCTTACTCCTACAATGAGCAGTTCTTC.

The DNA of the CDR3 is TGTGCCAGCAGCCAGCCAGGGGGTGATATGAACACTGAAGCTTTCTTT. It is translated as CASSQPGGDMNTEAFF. This chain connects TRBV14 to TRBJ1-1, with 7 bases fitting TRBD1. The CDR3 totals 16 residues. CDR1 is SGHDN and CDR2 is FVKESK in the germline V gene. V lost 3 bases, J lost 0 bases, and 7 bases stayed unmatched. Looking up the rest from reference TRBV14 and TRBJ1-1 gives the full variable domain: EAGVTQFPSHSVIEKGQTVTLRCDPISGHDNLYWYRRVMGKEIKFLLHFVKESKQDESGMPNNRFLAERTGGTYSTLKVQPAELEDSGVYFCASSQPGGDMNTEAFFGQGTRLTVV.

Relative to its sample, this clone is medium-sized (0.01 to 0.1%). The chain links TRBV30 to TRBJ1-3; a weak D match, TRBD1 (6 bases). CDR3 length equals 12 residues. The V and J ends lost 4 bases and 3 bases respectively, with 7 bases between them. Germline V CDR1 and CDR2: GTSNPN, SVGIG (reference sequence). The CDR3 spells CAWKGVGNTIYF. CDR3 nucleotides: TGTGCCTGGAAGGGGGTTGGAAACACCATATATTTT.

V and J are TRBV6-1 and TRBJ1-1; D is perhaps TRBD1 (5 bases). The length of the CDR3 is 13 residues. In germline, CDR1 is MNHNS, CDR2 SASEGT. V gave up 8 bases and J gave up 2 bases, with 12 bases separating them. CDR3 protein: CASVWGFNTEAFF. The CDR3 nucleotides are TGTGCCAGCGTATGGGGCTTTAACACTGAAGCTTTCTTT.

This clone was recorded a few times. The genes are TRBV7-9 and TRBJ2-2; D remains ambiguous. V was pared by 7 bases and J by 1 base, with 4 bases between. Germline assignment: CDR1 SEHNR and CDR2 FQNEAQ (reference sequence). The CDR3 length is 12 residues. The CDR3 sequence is CASIQNTGELFF. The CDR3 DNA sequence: TGTGCCAGCATCCAGAACACCGGGGAGCTGTTTTTT.

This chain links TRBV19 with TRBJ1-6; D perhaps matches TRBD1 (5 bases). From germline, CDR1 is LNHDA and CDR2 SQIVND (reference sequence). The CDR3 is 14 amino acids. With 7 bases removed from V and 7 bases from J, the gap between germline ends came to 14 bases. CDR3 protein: CASNEGTLNSPLHF. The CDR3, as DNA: TGTGCCAGTAACGAAGGGACTCTAAATTCACCCCTCCACTTT.

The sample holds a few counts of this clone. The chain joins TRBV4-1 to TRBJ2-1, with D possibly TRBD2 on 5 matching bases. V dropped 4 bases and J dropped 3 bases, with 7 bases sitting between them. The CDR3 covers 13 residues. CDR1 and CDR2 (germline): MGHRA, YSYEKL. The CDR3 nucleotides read TGCGCCAGCAGCCCCGGGGTCTACAATGAGCAGTTCTTC. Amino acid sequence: CASSPGVYNEQFF.

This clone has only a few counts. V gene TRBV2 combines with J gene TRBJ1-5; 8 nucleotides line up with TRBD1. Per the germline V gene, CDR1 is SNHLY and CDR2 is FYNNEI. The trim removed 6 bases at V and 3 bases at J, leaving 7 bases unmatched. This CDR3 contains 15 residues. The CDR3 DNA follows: TGTGCCAGCAGCCCCGGGACAGGACACAATCAGCCCCAGCATTTT. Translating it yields CASSPGTGHNQPQHF.

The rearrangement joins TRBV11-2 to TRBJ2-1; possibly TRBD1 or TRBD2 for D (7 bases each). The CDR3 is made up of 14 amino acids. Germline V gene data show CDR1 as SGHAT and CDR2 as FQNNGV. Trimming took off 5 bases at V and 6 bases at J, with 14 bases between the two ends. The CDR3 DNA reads TGTGCCAGCAGCGAATTCAGGGGGGGCAATGAGCAGTTCTTC. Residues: CASSEFRGGNEQFF. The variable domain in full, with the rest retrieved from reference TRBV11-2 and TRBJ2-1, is EAGVAQSPRYKIIEKRQSVAFWCNPISGHATLYWYQQILGQGPKLLIQFQNNGVVDDSQLPKDRFSAERLKGVDSTLKIQPAKLEDSAVYLCASSEFRGGNEQFFGPGTRLTVL.

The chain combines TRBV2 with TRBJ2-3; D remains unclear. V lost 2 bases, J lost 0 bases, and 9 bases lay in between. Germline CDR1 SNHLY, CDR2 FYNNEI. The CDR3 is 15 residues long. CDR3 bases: TGTGCCAGCAGTGAATTTGGAATGAGCACAGATACGCAGTATTTT. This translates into CASSEFGMSTDTQYF.

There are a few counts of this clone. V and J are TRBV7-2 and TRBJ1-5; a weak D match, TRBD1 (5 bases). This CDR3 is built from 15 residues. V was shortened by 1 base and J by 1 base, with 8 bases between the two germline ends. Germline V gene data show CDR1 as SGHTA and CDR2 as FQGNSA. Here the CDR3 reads CASSLVGASNQPQHF. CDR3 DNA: TGTGCCAGCAGCTTAGTCGGGGCCAGCAATCAGCCCCAGCATTTT. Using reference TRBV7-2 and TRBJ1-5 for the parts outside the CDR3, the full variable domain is GAGVSQSPSNKVTEKGKDVELRCDPISGHTALYWYRQSLGQGLEFLIYFQGNSAPDKSGLPSDRFSAERTGGSVSTLTIQRTQQEDSAVYLCASSLVGASNQPQHFGDGTRLSIL.

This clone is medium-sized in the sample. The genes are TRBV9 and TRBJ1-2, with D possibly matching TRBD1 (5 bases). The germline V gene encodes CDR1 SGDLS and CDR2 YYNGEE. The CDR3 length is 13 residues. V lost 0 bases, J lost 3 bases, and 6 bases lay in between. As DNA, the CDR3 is TGTGCCAGCAGCGTAGGGGGGGACTATGGCTACACCTTC. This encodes CASSVGGDYGYTF.

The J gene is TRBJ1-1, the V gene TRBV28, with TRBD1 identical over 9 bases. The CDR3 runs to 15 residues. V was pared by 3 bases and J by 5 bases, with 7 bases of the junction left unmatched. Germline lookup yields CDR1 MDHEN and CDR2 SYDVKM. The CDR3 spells CASSLGTGFRTEAFF. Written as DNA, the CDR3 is TGTGCCAGCAGTTTGGGGACAGGGTTTCGGACTGAAGCTTTCTTT.

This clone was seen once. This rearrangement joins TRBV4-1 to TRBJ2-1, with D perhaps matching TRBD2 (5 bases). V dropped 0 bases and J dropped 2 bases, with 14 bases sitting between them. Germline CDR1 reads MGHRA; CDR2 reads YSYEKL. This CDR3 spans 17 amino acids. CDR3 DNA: TGCGCCAGCAGCCAAGATCCCAGCGGACCACCCTACAATGAGCAGTTCTTC. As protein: CASSQDPSGPPYNEQFF.

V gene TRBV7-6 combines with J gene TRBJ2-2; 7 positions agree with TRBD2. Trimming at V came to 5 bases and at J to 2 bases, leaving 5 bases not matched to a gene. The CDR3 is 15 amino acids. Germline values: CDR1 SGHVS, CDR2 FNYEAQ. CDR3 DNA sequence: TGTGCCAGCAGCCCTCCGGGAGGCAACACCGGGGAGCTGTTTTTT. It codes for CASSPPGGNTGELFF.

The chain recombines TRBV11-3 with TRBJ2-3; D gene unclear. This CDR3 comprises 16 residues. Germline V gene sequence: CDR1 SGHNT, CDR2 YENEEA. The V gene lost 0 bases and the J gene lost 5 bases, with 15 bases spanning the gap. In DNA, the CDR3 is TGTGCCAGCAGCTTAGAAGTAGCCCCCACCCTAGATACGCAGTATTTT. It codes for CASSLEVAPTLDTQYF.

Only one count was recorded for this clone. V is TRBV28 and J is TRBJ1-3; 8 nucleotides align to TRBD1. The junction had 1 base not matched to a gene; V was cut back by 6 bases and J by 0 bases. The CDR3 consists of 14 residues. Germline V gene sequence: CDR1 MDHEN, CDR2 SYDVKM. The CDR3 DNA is TGTGCCAGCAGGGGGACAGGCTCTGGAAACACCATATATTTT. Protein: CASRGTGSGNTIYF.